The 8 T cell receptor beta chains below all came from one sample that was sequenced in a study of blood T cell repertoires in COVID-19. TCRdb keeps only in-frame clones here, not all; method: immunoSEQ multiplex PCR. This sample has 250,000 to 300,000 clones, with approximately 88% found just once. Material: peripheral blood. These receptors all stem from a woman aged 25 to 45 with acute or convalescent COVID-19.

J is TRBJ2-3 and V is TRBV3-1 (or the pseudogene TRBV3-2); possibly TRBD2 for D (5 bases). CDR3 length equals 12 residues. V gave up 4 bases and J gave up 5 bases, with 7 bases separating them. CDR1 and CDR2 (germline): LGHDT, YNNKEL (reference sequence). CDR3 loop: CASSPRGDTQYF. As DNA, the CDR3 is TGTGCCAGCAGCCCCCGGGGAGATACGCAGTATTTT.

There are a few counts of this clone. This sequence joins TRBV28 and TRBJ1-6, with TRBD1 matching over 8 bases. V trimming: 5 bases; J trimming: 2 bases; junction bases outside the gene matches: 5. The CDR3 extends over 16 amino acids. The germline CDR1 and CDR2 sequences are MDHEN and SYDVKM. DNA of the CDR3: TGTGCCAGCAGTCTCAGGACAGGGACCTATAATTCACCCCTCCACTTT. Translated: CASSLRTGTYNSPLHF.

A note on this clone: An end of the junction does not agree with germline; a read error may underlie this. The chain carries TRBV7-7 and TRBJ2-1; a weak D match, TRBD1 (5 bases). The CDR3 runs to 15 residues. Germline V gene sequence: CDR1 SSHAT, CDR2 FNYEAQ (reference sequence). The CDR3 DNA follows: TGTGCTAGCAGCTTAGTTGACAGCTCCTACAATGAGCAGTTCTTC. It translates to CASSLVDSSYNEQFF.

This clone was counted once. The rearrangement uses TRBV27 and TRBJ2-7; maybe TRBD1 (6 bases). CDR3 size: 17 residues. Trimming stripped 3 bases from V and 9 bases from J, with 27 bases between. CDR1 is MNHEY and CDR2 is SMNVEV in the germline V gene (reference sequence). The CDR3, as DNA: TGTGCCAGCAGTTTCCAACGGGACAAGGGAAGAGGGCTCGGGCAGTACTTC. Its translation is CASSFQRDKGRGLGQYF.

This chain connects TRBV4-2 to TRBJ1-6, with D unresolved. CDR1 and CDR2 from the germline V gene are LGHNA and YNFKEQ. The CDR3 has 15 amino acids. V dropped 0 bases and J dropped 0 bases, with 3 bases sitting between them. DNA of the CDR3: TGTGCCAGCAGCCAAGACCTCTCCTATAATTCACCCCTCCACTTT. Translated, it gives CASSQDLSYNSPLHF.

The chain employs TRBV5-6 and TRBJ2-7, with D unresolved. The V end was cut by 0 bases, the J end by 5 bases, with 6 bases between. In germline, CDR1 is SGHDT, CDR2 YYEEEE. This CDR3 region has 12 residues. The CDR3 is CASSLVADEQYF. Written as DNA, the CDR3 is TGTGCCAGCAGCTTGGTTGCGGACGAGCAGTACTTC.

The chain joins TRBV27 to TRBJ2-7; no clear D gene. Germline CDR1 reads MNHEY; CDR2 reads SMNVEV (reference sequence). The CDR3 sequence is 13 residues long. V lost 2 bases, J lost 3 bases, and 8 bases lay in between. This CDR3 is CASSLVQSYEQYF. CDR3 sequence (DNA): TGTGCCAGCAGTTTAGTACAGAGCTACGAGCAGTACTTC.

This chain links TRBV19 with TRBJ1-3; a possible D gene is TRBD1 (6 bases). Germline V CDR1 and CDR2: LNHDA, SQIVND (reference sequence). Trimming took 7 bases from V and 4 from J, leaving 17 bases between them. The CDR3 contains 15 residues. The CDR3: CASITPHDRGNTIYF. The CDR3 nucleotides are TGTGCCAGTATCACCCCCCATGACAGGGGAAACACCATATATTTT.